These T cell receptor beta chains were read from a single sample in a study of blood T cell repertoires in COVID-19. Assay used: immunoSEQ multiplex PCR; TCRdb lists only in-frame clones, some missing. The sample lists almost 250,000 clones; approximately 86% were seen once. The sample consisted of PBMCs or T cells enriched from blood (not recorded which). The receptor set was obtained from a woman between 50 and 59 years old who had recovered from COVID-19. CDR3s include the opening cysteine and the closing phenylalanine or tryptophan. A D gene is named only where the DNA matches it firmly. Clone sizes are given selectively: once, few, many, or a class where the clone is expanded.

>NA|TRBV19|NA|TRBJ2-1
CASSSPGKFSRNINNEQFF
TGTGCCAGTAGTAGCCCGGGAAAATTTTCTCGCAATATCAACAATGAGCAGTTCTTC
>once|TRBV28|NA|TRBJ1-2
CASSFEGGGYTF
TGTGCCAGCAGTTTCGAGGGCGGTGGCTACACCTTC
>NA|TRBV28|NA|TRBJ1-2
CASRDPGRYGYTF
TGTGCCAGCAGGGATCCCGGGAGGTATGGCTACACCTTC
>once|TRBV5-1|NA|TRBJ2-7
CASSLAATVSYEQYF
TGCGCCAGCAGCTTGGCAGCGACAGTCTCCTACGAGCAGTACTTC
>NA|TRBV3-1/TRBV3-2|TRBD2|TRBJ2-1
CASSHQVGTSAYNEQFF
TGTGCCAGCAGCCACCAAGTCGGGACTAGCGCTTACAATGAGCAGTTCTTC
>NA|TRBV7-2|NA|TRBJ1-5
CASSSGGASNQPQHF
TGTGCCAGCAGCTCGGGTGGGGCTAGCAATCAGCCCCAGCATTTT
>few|TRBV6-2/TRBV6-3|NA|TRBJ2-5
CASSSVAQETQYF
TGTGCCAGCAGTTCGGTAGCCCAAGAGACCCAGTACTTC
>NA|TRBV28|TRBD2|TRBJ2-5
CASSFGTSGILYQETQYF
TGTGCCAGCAGTTTCGGGACTAGCGGAATATTATACCAAGAGACCCAGTACTTC
>NA|TRBV14|TRBD2|TRBJ2-1
CASSRHSIAGGYNEQFF
TGTGCCAGCAGCCGGCATTCCATAGCGGGAGGGTACAATGAGCAGTTCTTC
>NA|TRBV29-1|NA|TRBJ2-7
CSVRLMISYEQYF
TGCAGCGTCCGACTGATGATCTCCTACGAGCAGTACTTC
>once|TRBV4-3|NA|TRBJ2-7
CASSQGGGASYEQYF
TGCGCCAGCAGCCAAGGAGGAGGGGCCTCCTACGAGCAGTACTTC
>NA|TRBV5-1|TRBD2|TRBJ2-4
CASRGGPPKNIQYF
TGCGCCAGTAGGGGAGGGCCGCCCAAAAACATTCAGTACTTC
>once|TRBV20-1|TRBD2|TRBJ2-5
CSASDSGRKTQYF
TGCAGTGCTAGTGATAGCGGGAGAAAGACCCAGTACTTC
>NA|TRBV19|TRBD2|TRBJ2-1
CASSRREATTYNEQFF
TGTGCCAGTAGTCGGCGGGAGGCGACTACTTACAATGAGCAGTTCTTC
>once|TRBV4-1|TRBD1|TRBJ2-2
CASSQDPPGTGATGELFF
TGCGCCAGCAGCCAAGATCCCCCCGGGACAGGGGCCACCGGGGAGCTGTTTTTT
>NA|TRBV7-8|TRBD2|TRBJ2-1
CASSLRRLAGGATRNEQFF
TGTGCCAGCAGCTTAAGGAGACTAGCGGGAGGGGCCACACGCAATGAGCAGTTCTTC
>NA|TRBV11-2|TRBD2|TRBJ2-1
CASSPRTSGSTHEQFF
TGTGCCAGCAGCCCCCGGACTAGCGGGAGTACCCATGAGCAGTTCTTC
>NA|TRBV7-3|NA|TRBJ1-3
CASSSRVPIYF
TGTGCCAGCAGCTCCAGGGTCCCGATATATTTT
>NA|TRBV7-9|NA|TRBJ2-5
CASNGRGQETQYF
TGTGCCAGCAACGGGCGGGGCCAAGAGACCCAGTACTTC
>NA|TRBV27|TRBD2|TRBJ2-4
CASSFSAGVNIQYF
TGTGCCAGCAGTTTTTCTGCGGGAGTGAACATTCAGTACTTC
>few|TRBV5-4|NA|TRBJ2-7
CASSSPAAEGEQYF
TGTGCCAGCAGCTCCCCGGCAGCCGAGGGCGAGCAGTACTTC
>NA|TRBV19|NA|TRBJ2-5
CARRQSQETQYF
TGTGCCAGGCGACAGTCCCAAGAGACCCAGTACTTC
>NA|TRBV4-2|NA|TRBJ2-7
CASSQGQEQYF
TGTGCCAGCAGCCAAGGGCAGGAGCAGTACTTC
>NA|TRBV27|TRBD1|TRBJ1-6
CASSLPGQALHF
TGTGCCAGCAGTTTACCCGGACAGGCCCTCCACTTT
>NA|TRBV27|TRBD2|TRBJ2-7
CASSTIPAGGPGEQYF
TGTGCCAGCAGTACAATCCCAGCGGGAGGGCCCGGCGAGCAGTACTTC
>NA|TRBV29-1|NA|TRBJ1-2
CSVGQGLGYGYTF
TGCAGCGTGGGTCAGGGCCTAGGCTATGGCTACACCTTC
>NA|TRBV24-1|TRBD2|TRBJ2-1
CATSDSSGKRVEQFF
TGTGCCACCAGTGATAGTAGCGGGAAAAGGGTTGAGCAGTTCTTC
>few|TRBV10-3|TRBD2|TRBJ2-7
CAISEFASGISGEQYF
TGTGCCATCAGTGAGTTCGCTAGCGGGATATCGGGTGAGCAGTACTTC
>NA|TRBV23-1|TRBD1|TRBJ2-1
CASSQEGTGGPSATYNEQFF
TGCGCCAGCAGTCAAGAGGGGACAGGGGGCCCTAGCGCCACCTACAATGAGCAGTTCTTC
>many|TRBV27|NA|TRBJ2-7
CASSPMGLSSYEQYF
TGTGCCAGCAGTCCGATGGGACTGAGCTCCTACGAGCAGTACTTC
>NA|TRBV7-7|TRBD2|TRBJ2-5
CASSLGLGRAETQYF
TGTGCTAGCAGCTTAGGGCTCGGGAGGGCAGAGACCCAGTACTTC
>few|TRBV4-1|TRBD2|TRBJ2-7
CASSRSPGTSGYEQYF
TGCGCCAGCAGCCGAAGTCCCGGGACTAGCGGTTACGAGCAGTACTTC
>NA|TRBV19|TRBD1|TRBJ2-7
CASKGQVHSYEQYF
TGTGCCAGTAAGGGACAGGTACATTCCTACGAGCAGTACTTC
>NA|TRBV7-3|NA|TRBJ2-1
CASSLWANPTPQFF
TGTGCCAGCAGCTTATGGGCAAACCCCACGCCGCAGTTCTTC
>NA|TRBV2|TRBD2|TRBJ2-1
CASLLAGNEQFF
TGTGCCAGCTTACTAGCGGGTAACGAGCAGTTCTTC
>NA|TRBV19|NA|TRBJ1-1
CASSAGMRGTEAFF
TGTGCCAGTAGTGCCGGCATGCGGGGCACTGAAGCTTTCTTT
>NA|TRBV5-1|NA|TRBJ2-2
CASSPTGTGELFF
TGCGCCAGCAGCCCTACAGGGACCGGGGAGCTGTTTTTT
>few|TRBV27|TRBD1|TRBJ1-2
CASSFLGQPFGYTF
TGTGCCAGCAGTTTCTTGGGACAGCCCTTTGGCTACACCTTC
>NA|TRBV28|NA|TRBJ1-6
CASIEGAQSPLHF
TGTGCCAGCATTGAAGGGGCCCAATCACCCCTCCACTTT
>NA|TRBV4-3|NA|TRBJ1-3
CASSQDQRYSGNTIYF
TGCGCCAGCAGCCAAGATCAGCGATACTCTGGAAACACCATATATTTT
>NA|TRBV7-2|NA|TRBJ2-4
CASSLEGGFKNIQYF
TGTGCCAGCAGCCTGGAGGGGGGGTTCAAAAACATTCAGTACTTC
>NA|TRBV19|TRBD1|TRBJ1-2
CASSPQDRVNGYTF
TGTGCCAGTAGTCCCCAGGACAGGGTCAACGGCTACACCTTC
>NA|TRBV10-3|NA|TRBJ1-1
CASRGRDTEAFF
TGTGCCTCAAGGGGGAGGGACACTGAAGCTTTCTTT
>NA|TRBV7-9|TRBD1|TRBJ2-1
CASSSPYGQGAFYEQFF
TGTGCCAGCAGCTCCCCTTACGGACAGGGGGCATTCTATGAGCAGTTCTTC
>NA|TRBV5-1|NA|TRBJ2-7
CASSDTGYTYEQYF
TGCGCCAGCAGTGATACAGGGTATACCTACGAGCAGTACTTC
>NA|TRBV28|TRBD2|TRBJ2-7
CASNGGGSRNEQYF
TGTGCCAGCAACGGGGGAGGGTCCCGGAACGAGCAGTACTTC
>NA|TRBV7-9|NA|TRBJ2-7
CASSRIQGDEQYF
TGTGCCAGCAGCCGTATCCAGGGTGACGAGCAGTACTTC
>NA|TRBV20-1|NA|TRBJ2-5
CSASNPTAEETQYF
TGCAGTGCTAGTAACCCCACTGCGGAAGAGACCCAGTACTTC